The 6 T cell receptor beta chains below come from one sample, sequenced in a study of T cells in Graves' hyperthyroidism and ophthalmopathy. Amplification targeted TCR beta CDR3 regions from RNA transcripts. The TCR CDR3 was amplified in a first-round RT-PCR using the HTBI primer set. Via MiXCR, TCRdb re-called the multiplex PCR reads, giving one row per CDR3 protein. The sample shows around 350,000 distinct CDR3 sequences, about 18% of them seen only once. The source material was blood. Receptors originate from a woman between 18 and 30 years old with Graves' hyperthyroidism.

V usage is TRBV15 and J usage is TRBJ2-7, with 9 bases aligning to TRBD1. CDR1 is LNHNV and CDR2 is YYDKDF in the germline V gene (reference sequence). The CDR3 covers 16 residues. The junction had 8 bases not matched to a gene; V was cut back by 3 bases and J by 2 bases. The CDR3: CATSSRGQGRTYEQYF. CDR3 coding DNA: TGTGCCACCAGCAGTCGCGGACAGGGGAGGACCTACGAGCAGTACTTC.

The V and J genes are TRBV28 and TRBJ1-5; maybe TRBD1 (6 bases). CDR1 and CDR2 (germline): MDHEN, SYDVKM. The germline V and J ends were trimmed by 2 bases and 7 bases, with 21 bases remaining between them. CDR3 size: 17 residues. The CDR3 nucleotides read TGTGCCAGCAGTTTACCTCAAGGGGGGTCCGGTGGACAGCCCCAGCATTTT. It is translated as CASSLPQGGSGGQPQHF.

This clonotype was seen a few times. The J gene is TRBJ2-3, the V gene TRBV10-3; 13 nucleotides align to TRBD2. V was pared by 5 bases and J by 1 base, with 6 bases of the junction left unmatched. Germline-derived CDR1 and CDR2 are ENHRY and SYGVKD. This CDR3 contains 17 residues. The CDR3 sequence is CAISTGTSGVGTDTQYF. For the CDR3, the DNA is TGTGCCATCAGTACGGGGACTAGCGGGGTGGGCACAGATACGCAGTATTTT.

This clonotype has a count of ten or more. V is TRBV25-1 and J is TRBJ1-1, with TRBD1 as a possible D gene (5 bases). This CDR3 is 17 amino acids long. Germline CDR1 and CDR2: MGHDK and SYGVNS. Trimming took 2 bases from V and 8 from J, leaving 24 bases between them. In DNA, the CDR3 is TGTGCCAGCAGTGAAACCACAGCTCCAACAGGCGGAGACGAAGCTTTCTTT. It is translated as CASSETTAPTGGDEAFF. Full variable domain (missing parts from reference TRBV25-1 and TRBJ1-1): EADIYQTPRYLVIGTGKKITLECSQTMGHDKMYWYQQDPGMELHLIHYSYGVNSTEKGDLSSESTVSRIRTEHFPLTLESARPSHTSQYLCASSETTAPTGGDEAFFGQGTRLTVV.

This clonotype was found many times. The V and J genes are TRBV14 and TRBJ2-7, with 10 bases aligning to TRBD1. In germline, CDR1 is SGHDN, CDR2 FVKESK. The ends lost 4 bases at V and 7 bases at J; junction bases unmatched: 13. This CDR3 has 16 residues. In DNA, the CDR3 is TGTGCCAGCAGCCTCTTTCTCCCGGGACAGGGGTGGGAGCAGTACTTC. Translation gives CASSLFLPGQGWEQYF.

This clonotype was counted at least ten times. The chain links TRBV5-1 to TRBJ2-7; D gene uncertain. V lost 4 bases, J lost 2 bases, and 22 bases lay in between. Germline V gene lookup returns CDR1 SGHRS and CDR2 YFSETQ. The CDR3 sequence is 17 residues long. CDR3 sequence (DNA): TGCGCCAGCAGCCGCAGATCGGACGCCGCTAACCCCTACGAGCAGTACTTC. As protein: CASSRRSDAANPYEQYF.